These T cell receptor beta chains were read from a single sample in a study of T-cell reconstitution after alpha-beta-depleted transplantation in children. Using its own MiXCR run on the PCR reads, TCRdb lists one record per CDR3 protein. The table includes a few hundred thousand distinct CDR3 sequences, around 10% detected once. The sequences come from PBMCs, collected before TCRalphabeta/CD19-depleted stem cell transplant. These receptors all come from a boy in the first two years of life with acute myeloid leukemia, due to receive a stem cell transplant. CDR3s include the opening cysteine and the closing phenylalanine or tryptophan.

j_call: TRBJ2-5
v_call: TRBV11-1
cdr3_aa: CASSGLTGGWEETQYF

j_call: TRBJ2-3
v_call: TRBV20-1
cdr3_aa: CSASQDSGTDTQYF

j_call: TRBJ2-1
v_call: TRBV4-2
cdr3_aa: CASSQALGSEQFF

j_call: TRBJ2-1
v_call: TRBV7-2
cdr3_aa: CASSYVAVDNEQFF

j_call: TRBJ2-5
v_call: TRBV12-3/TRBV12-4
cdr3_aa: CASSLEGAGRAQETQYF

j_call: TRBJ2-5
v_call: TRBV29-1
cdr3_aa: CSVGEGETQYF

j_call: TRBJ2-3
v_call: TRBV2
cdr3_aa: CASSPDRVGDTQYF

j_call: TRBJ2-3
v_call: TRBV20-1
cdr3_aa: CSAPRTRLTDTQYF

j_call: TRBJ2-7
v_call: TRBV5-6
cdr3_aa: CASSLLESQYEQYF

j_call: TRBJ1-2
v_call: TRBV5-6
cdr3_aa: CASSSGQTYGYTF

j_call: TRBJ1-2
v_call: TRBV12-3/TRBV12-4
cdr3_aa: CASSPVRTGIPTGYGYTF

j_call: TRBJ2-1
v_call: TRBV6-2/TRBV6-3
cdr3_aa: CASSSTGPGTYNEQFF

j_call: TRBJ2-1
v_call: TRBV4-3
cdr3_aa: CASSLWSASGYNEQFF

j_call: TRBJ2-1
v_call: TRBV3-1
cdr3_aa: CASSQRDRVNEQFF

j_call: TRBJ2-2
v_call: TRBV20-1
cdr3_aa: CSARGPDTGELFF

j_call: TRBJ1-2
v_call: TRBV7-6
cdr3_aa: CASSLLSVANYGYTF

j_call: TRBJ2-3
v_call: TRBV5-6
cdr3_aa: CASSLRSRADTQYF

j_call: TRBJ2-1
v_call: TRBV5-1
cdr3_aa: CASSLAGAGPNEQFF

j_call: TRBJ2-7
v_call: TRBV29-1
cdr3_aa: CSVEAPDDYEQYF

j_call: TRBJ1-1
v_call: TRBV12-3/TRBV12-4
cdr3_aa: CASREAYFNTEAFF

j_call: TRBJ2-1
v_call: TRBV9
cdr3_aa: CASTPRGGPYNEQFF

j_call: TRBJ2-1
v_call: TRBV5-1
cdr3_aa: CASATSGGSYNEQFF

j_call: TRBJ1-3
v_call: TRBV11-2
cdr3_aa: CASSLVRYSGNTIYF

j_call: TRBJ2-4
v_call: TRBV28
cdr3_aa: CASSWRQEKNIQYF

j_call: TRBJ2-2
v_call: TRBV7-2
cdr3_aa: CASSWTGGVYGELFF

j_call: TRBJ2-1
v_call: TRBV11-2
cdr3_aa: CASSLTKAPTGQFF

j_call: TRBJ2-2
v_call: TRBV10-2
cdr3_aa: CASRDAMNTGELFF

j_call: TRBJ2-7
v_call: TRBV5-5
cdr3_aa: CASSYGRGEQYF

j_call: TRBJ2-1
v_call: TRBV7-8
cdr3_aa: CASSLELEGYNEQFF

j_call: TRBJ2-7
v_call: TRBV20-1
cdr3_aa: CSAPGLADYEQYF

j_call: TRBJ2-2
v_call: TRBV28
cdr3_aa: CASSLIAGTTPNTGELFF

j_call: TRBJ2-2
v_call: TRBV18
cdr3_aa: CASSPKLTGELFF

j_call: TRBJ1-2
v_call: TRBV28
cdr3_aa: CASSFAYPNYGYTF

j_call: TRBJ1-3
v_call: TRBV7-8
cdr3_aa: CASSWGRNTIYF

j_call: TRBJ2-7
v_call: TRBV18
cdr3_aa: CASSPRGQGEQYF

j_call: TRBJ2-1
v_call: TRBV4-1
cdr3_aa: CASSQGYGQFF